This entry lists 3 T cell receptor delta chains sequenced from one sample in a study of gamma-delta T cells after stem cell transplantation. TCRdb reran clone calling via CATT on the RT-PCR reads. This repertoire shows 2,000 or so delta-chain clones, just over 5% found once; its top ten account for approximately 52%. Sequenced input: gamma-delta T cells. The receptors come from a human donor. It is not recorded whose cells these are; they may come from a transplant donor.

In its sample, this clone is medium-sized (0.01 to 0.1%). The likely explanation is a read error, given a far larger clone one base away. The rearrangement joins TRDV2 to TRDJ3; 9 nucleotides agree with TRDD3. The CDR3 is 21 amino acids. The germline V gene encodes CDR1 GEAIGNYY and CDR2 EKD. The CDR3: CACDKLGDTNPEPCDTRQMFF. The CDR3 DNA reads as TGTGCCTGTGACAAACTGGGGGACACCAACCCGGAGCCCTGTGACACCCGACAGATGTTTTTC.

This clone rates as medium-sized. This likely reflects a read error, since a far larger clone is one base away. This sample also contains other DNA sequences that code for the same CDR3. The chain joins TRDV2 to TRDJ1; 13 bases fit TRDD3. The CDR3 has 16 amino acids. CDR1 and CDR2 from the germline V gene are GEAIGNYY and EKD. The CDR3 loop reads CACDALLGDTTDKLIF. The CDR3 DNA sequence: TGCGCCTGTGACGCATTACTGGGGGATACGACCGATAAACTCATCTTT.

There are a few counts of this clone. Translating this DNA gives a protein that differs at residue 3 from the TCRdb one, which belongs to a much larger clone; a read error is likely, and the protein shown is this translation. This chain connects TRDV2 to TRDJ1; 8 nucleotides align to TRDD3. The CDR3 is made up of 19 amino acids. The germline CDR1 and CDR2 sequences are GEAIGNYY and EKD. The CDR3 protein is CARDTVSLGDRLPTDKLIF. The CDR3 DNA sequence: TGTGCCCGTGACACCGTTTCCTTGGGGGATCGATTACCCACCGATAAACTCATCTTT.